This passage covers 18 T cell receptor beta chains from one sample sequenced in a study of blood T cells in healthy people across ages. Next came a second PCR, run for about 7 to 12 cycles, which used a sample-barcoded 5' primer along with a J-beta primer mix. Via MiXCR, TCRdb re-called the 5' RACE reads, giving one row per CDR3 protein. Altogether 1.5 million or so distinct CDR3 sequences are present, approximately 42% being singletons, with the ten largest covering 7.9%. Material for sequencing was blood. The source of these receptors is a woman aged 18-30 years in good health.

The rearrangement joins TRBV5-1 to TRBJ2-4, with D unclear. The V gene's germline CDR1 is SGHRS and CDR2 YFSETQ. This CDR3 comprises 16 residues. Trimming left V 4 bases short and J 0 bases short, with 14 bases between. The CDR3 region has the DNA TGCGCCAGCAGCACTACGGACGTGATAGCCAAAAACATTCAGTACTTC. Translating it yields CASSTTDVIAKNIQYF.

The rearrangement joins TRBV4-2 to TRBJ2-5, with 9 positions matching TRBD2. Unmatched junction bases numbered 9, after V lost 2 bases and J lost 5 bases. There are 16 residues in the CDR3. From germline, CDR1 is LGHNA and CDR2 YNFKEQ. The CDR3 region is CASSQPEISGSETQYF. CDR3 bases: TGTGCCAGCAGCCAACCCGAGATTAGCGGGAGTGAGACCCAGTACTTC.

The gene calls are TRBV24-1 and TRBJ2-5, with 8 bases lining up with TRBD2. Gene TRBJ2-7 matches the end of the DNA better, so the J call may be wrong. CDR3 length equals 14 residues. The germline CDR1 and CDR2 sequences are KGHDR and SFDVKD. CDR3 sequence (DNA): TGTGCCACCAGTGGCCAAGCGGGGGCTCACGAGCAGTACTTC. This codes for CATSGQAGAHEQYF.

The gene calls are TRBV4-1 and TRBJ1-4; a weak D match, TRBD1 (5 bases). Looked up from germline, CDR1 is MGHRA and CDR2 is YSYEKL. This CDR3 has 18 residues. V gave up 0 bases and J gave up 8 bases, with 22 bases separating them. The CDR3 reads CASSQDWLNSGRKEKLFF. The CDR3 DNA reads TGCGCCAGCAGCCAAGATTGGCTTAACTCGGGACGGAAGGAAAAACTGTTTTTT.

The chain recombines TRBV2 with TRBJ1-6; TRBD1 is a possible D gene (5 bases). Germline lookup yields CDR1 SNHLY and CDR2 FYNNEI. This CDR3 comprises 17 residues. V lost 4 bases to trimming and J lost 6 bases, with 19 bases between them. In DNA form, the CDR3 reads TGTGCCAGCAGTGGGCAGGGAAGGTCTATCGGTAATTCACCCCTCCACTTT. It codes for CASSGQGRSIGNSPLHF.

Only one count was recorded for this clonotype. One end of the junction varies from germline; a read error may be responsible. This sequence joins TRBV3-1 and TRBJ2-1; D is possibly TRBD1 or TRBD2 (5 bases each). Germline CDR1 is LGHDT and CDR2 is YNNKEL (reference sequence). The CDR3 covers 14 residues. The CDR3 spells CASSQAGPGNERFF. CDR3 nucleotide sequence: TGTGCCAGCAGCCAAGCGGGACCCGGCAATGAGCGGTTCTTC.

This chain joins TRBV11-2 and TRBJ2-5; unclear D gene. The CDR3 extends over 17 amino acids. Trimming left V 0 bases short and J 2 bases short, with 16 bases between. The V gene's germline CDR1 is SGHAT and CDR2 FQNNGV. CDR3 sequence (DNA): TGTGCCAGCAGCTTAGATCTCGGGCAGGCGCGTCAAGAGACCCAGTACTTC. Its protein is CASSLDLGQARQETQYF. Drawing the rest from reference TRBV11-2 and TRBJ2-5, the complete variable domain is EAGVAQSPRYKIIEKRQSVAFWCNPISGHATLYWYQQILGQGPKLLIQFQNNGVVDDSQLPKDRFSAERLKGVDSTLKIQPAKLEDSAVYLCASSLDLGQARQETQYFGPGTRLLVL.

This clonotype was seen only a few times. The chain joins TRBV6-5 to TRBJ2-1; TRBD2 matches 7 bases. V lost 8 bases and J lost 0; bases outside the gene matches: 4. This CDR3 comprises 14 residues. Germline V gene sequence: CDR1 MNHEY, CDR2 SVGAGI. In DNA form, the CDR3 reads TGTGCCAGCTTAGCGGGCCCCTCCTACAATGAGCAGTTCTTC. It is translated as CASLAGPSYNEQFF.

The table lists this clonotype with a count of one. V usage is TRBV29-1 and J usage is TRBJ2-1; 11 nucleotides match TRBD2. The germline V gene has CDR1 SQVTM and CDR2 ANQGSEA. This CDR3 has 16 amino acids. V lost 0 bases and J lost 10; bases outside the gene matches: 11. The DNA of the CDR3 is TGCAGCGTTGAAGATCTTAGCGGGAGGGCTTCGGGGGAGCAGTTCTTC. Protein sequence: CSVEDLSGRASGEQFF.

The chain joins TRBV10-3 to TRBJ1-4; 8 bases match TRBD1. The junction had 9 bases not matched to a gene; V was cut back by 4 bases and J by 8 bases. This CDR3 is built from 15 residues. Germline CDR1 is ENHRY and CDR2 is SYGVKD. CDR3 bases: TGTGCCATCAGTGGGGGAACAGGGGGATTCGAAAAACTGTTTTTT. As protein: CAISGGTGGFEKLFF.

This clonotype was counted at least ten times. Germline and junction disagree at one end, which may indicate a read error. The V call is TRBV5-1, the J call TRBJ2-3, with 7 bases identical to TRBD2. The germline V gene encodes CDR1 SGHRS and CDR2 YFSETQ. The CDR3 runs to 15 residues. The DNA of the CDR3 is TGTGCCAGCAGCTTAGCGGGCGGACTCACAGATACGCAGTATTTT. Its translation is CASSLAGGLTDTQYF.

This rearrangement joins TRBV14 to TRBJ1-2, with D hard to call. CDR1 is SGHDN and CDR2 is FVKESK in the germline V gene. There are 13 residues in the CDR3. V dropped 5 bases and J dropped 4 bases, with 11 bases sitting between them. CDR3 region: CASSAQNGYGYTF. The CDR3 region has the DNA TGTGCCAGCAGCGCTCAAAATGGCTATGGCTACACCTTC.

The chain has TRBV20-1 and TRBJ2-3, with D unresolved. Germline lookup yields CDR1 DFQATT and CDR2 SNEGSKA (reference sequence). This CDR3 is built from 15 residues. V was cut by 3 bases and J by 0 bases, with 13 bases left in between. In nucleotides, the CDR3 is TGCAGTGCTAGCCCAAGCACTACGAGCACAGATACGCAGTATTTT. Translation: CSASPSTTSTDTQYF.

A single count supports this clonotype. The rearrangement uses TRBV13 and TRBJ2-3, with TRBD1 matching over 7 bases. The CDR3 has 16 amino acids. Trimming took 5 bases from V and 2 from J; bases not matched to a gene: 10. Germline values: CDR1 PRHDT, CDR2 FYEKMQ (reference sequence). This chain's CDR3 is CASSLVGQLNTDTQYF. DNA for the CDR3: TGTGCCAGCAGCCTAGTGGGACAGCTTAACACAGATACGCAGTATTTT.

Only a few counts were recorded for this clonotype. The V call is TRBV7-6, the J call TRBJ2-7, with D perhaps matching TRBD1 or TRBD2 (5 bases each). The V end was cut by 1 base, the J end by 5 bases, with 12 bases between. The germline gives CDR1 SGHVS, CDR2 FNYEAQ. The CDR3 has 14 residues. For the CDR3, the DNA is TGTGCCAGCAGCTTAGTCCCAGGGAGCGACGAGCAGTACTTC. It codes for CASSLVPGSDEQYF.

The CDR3 region is CSARTEPNTEAFF. The CDR3 bases are TGCAGTGCTCGGACAGAGCCGAACACTGAAGCTTTCTTT. V is TRBV20-1 and J is TRBJ1-1; a weak D match, TRBD1 (6 bases). Looked up from germline, CDR1 is DFQATT and CDR2 is SNEGSKA (reference sequence). The germline V and J ends were trimmed by 5 bases and 1 base, with 11 bases remaining between them. The CDR3 covers 13 residues.

At least ten counts were recorded for this clonotype. The chain links TRBV25-1 to TRBJ2-5; the D gene is possibly TRBD2 (6 bases). CDR3 length equals 13 residues. The germline V gene encodes CDR1 MGHDK and CDR2 SYGVNS. V was pared by 4 bases and J by 5 bases, with 11 bases between. This chain's CDR3 is CASSVGGEETQYF. DNA for the CDR3: TGTGCCAGCAGTGTGGGAGGAGAGGAGACCCAGTACTTC.

V and J are TRBV4-1 and TRBJ2-3, with 12 bases aligning to TRBD2. Germline V CDR1 and CDR2: MGHRA, YSYEKL. This CDR3 is built from 15 residues. V was clipped by 4 bases and J by 6 bases; unmatched bases: 5. The CDR3 protein is CASSLTSGGRDTQYF. CDR3 bases: TGCGCCAGCAGCCTTACTAGCGGGGGGCGCGATACGCAGTATTTT.